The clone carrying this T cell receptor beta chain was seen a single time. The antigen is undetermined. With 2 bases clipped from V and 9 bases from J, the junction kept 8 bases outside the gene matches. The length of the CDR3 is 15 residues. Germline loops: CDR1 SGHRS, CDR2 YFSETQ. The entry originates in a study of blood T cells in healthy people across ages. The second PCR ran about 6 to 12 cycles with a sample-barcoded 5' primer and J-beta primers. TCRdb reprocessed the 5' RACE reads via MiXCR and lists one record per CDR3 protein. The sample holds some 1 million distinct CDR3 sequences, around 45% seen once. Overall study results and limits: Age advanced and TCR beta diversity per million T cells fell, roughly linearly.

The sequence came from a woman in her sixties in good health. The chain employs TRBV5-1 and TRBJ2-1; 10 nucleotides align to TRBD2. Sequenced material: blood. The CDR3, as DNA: TGCGCCAGCAGCTTCTCAGCGGGAGGGCCCGGTGAGCAGTTCTTC. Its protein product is CASSFSAGGPGEQFF.